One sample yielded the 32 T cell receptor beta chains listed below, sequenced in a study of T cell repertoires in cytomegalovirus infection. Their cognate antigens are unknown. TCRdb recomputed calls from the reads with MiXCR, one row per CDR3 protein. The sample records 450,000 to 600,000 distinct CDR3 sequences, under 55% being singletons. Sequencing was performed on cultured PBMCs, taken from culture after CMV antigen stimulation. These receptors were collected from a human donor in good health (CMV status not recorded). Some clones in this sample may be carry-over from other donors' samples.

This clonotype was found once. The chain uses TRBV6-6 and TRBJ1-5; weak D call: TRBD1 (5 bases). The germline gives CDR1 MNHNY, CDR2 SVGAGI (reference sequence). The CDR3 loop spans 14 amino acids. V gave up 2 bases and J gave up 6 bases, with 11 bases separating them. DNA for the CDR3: TGTGCCAGCAGTTACAGAGGGACGGGTCAGCCCCAGCATTTT. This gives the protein CASSYRGTGQPQHF.

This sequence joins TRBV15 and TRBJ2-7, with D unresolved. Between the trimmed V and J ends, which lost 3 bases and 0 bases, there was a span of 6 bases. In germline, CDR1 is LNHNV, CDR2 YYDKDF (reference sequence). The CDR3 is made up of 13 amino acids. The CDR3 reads CATSSLTSYEQYF. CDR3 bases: TGTGCCACCAGCAGCCTCACCTCCTACGAGCAGTACTTC.

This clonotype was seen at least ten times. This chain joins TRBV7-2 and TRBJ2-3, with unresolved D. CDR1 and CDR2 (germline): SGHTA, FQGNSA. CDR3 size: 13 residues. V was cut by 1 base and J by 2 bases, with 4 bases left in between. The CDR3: CASSLVPTDTQYF. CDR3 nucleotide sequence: TGTGCCAGCAGCTTAGTTCCCACAGATACGCAGTATTTT.

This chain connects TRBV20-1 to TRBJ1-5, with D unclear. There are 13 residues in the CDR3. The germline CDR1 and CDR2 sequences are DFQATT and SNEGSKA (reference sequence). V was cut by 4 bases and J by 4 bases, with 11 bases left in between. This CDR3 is CSAKAGLNQPQHF. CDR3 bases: TGCAGTGCTAAAGCGGGATTAAATCAGCCCCAGCATTTT.

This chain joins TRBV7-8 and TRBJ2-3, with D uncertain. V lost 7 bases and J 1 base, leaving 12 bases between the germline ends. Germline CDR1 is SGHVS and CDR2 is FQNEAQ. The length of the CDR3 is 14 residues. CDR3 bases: TGTGCCAGCATCCCCTTTGAGGGCACAGATACGCAGTATTTT. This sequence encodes CASIPFEGTDTQYF.

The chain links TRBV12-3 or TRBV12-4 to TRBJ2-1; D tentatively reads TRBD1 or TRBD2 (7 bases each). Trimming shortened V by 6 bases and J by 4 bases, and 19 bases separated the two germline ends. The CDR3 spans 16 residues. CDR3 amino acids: CASRPRGGMVYNEQFF. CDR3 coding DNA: TGTGCCAGCAGACCCAGGGGGGGTATGGTGTACAATGAGCAGTTCTTC.

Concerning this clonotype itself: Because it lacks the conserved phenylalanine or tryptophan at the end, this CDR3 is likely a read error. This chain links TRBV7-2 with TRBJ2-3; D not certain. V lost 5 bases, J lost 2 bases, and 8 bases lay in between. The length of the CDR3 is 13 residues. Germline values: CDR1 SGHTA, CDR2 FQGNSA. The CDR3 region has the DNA TGTGCCAGCAGCGCTAGAACCACAGATACGCAGTATATT. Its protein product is CASSARTTDTQYI.

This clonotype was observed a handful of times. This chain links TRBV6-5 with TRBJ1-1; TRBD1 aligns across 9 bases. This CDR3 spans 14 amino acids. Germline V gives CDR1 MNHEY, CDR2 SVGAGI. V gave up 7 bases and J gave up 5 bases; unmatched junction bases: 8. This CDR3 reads CASTPPGQGTEAFF. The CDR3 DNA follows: TGTGCCAGCACCCCACCGGGACAGGGAACTGAAGCTTTCTTT.

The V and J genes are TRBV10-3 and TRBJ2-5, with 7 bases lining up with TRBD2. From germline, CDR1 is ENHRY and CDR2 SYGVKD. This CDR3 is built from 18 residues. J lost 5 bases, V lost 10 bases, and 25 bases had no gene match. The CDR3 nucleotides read TGTGCCACCATTCCCAGTTCTACGGGGGGAGGGCCTGAGGAGACCCAGTACTTC. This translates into CATIPSSTGGGPEETQYF.

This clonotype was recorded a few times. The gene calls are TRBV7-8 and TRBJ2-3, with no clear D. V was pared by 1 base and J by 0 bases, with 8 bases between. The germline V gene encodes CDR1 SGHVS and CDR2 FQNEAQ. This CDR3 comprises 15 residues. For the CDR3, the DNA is TGTGCCAGCAGCTTAGGAGTCCTAAGCACAGATACGCAGTATTTT. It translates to CASSLGVLSTDTQYF.

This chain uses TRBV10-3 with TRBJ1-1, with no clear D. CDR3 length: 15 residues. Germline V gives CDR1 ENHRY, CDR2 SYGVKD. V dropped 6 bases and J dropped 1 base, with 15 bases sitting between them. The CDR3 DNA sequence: TGTGCCATCAGATCCTCCCCGGGCCAGAACACTGAAGCTTTCTTT. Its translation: CAIRSSPGQNTEAFF.

CDR3 sequence reads: CASSSPLGQETQYF. The CDR3 region has the DNA TGTGCCAGCAGCTCCCCCCTTGGGCAAGAGACCCAGTACTTC. The chain recombines TRBV5-4 with TRBJ2-5, with D unclear. Germline-derived CDR1 and CDR2 are SGHNT and YYREEE (reference sequence). The CDR3 covers 14 residues. V was cut by 3 bases and J by 2 bases, with 11 bases left in between.

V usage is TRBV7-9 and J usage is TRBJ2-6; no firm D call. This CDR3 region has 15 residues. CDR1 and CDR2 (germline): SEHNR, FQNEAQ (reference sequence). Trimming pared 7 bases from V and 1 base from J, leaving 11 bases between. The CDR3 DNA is TGTGCCAGCACCGTGCGGAATTCTGGGGCCAACGTCCTGACTTTC. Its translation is CASTVRNSGANVLTF.

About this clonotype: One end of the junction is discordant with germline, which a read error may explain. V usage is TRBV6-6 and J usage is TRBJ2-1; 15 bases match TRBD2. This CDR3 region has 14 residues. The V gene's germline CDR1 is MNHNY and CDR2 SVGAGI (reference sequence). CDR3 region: CASFWTSGGGGGRF. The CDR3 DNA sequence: TGTGCCAGCTTCTGGACTAGCGGGGGGGGGGGGGGGAGATTC.

The CDR3 region is CASGLDAGFTDTQYF. The CDR3 DNA reads TGTGCTAGTGGTTTGGATGCGGGATTCACAGATACGCAGTATTTT. V is TRBV12-5 and J is TRBJ2-3, with D tentatively TRBD2 (6 bases). The germline V and J ends were trimmed by 1 base and 2 bases, with 10 bases remaining between them. The CDR3 is 15 residues long. CDR1 and CDR2 from the germline V gene are LGHNT and FRNRAP.

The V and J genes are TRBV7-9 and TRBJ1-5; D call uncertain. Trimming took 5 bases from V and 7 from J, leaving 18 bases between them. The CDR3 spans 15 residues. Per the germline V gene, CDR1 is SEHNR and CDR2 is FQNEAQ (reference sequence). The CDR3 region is CASSPQTTLPQPQHF. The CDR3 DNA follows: TGTGCCAGCAGCCCACAGACTACTCTACCCCAGCCCCAGCATTTT.

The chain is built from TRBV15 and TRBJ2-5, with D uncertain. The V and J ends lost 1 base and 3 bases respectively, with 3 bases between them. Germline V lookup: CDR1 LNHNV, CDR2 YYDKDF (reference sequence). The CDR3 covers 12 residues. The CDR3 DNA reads TGTGCCACCAGCAGAGCCAAAGAGACCCAGTACTTC. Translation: CATSRAKETQYF.

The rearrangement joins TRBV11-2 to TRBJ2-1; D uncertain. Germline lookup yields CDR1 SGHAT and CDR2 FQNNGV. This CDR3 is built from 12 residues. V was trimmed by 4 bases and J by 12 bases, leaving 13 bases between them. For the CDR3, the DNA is TGTGCCAGCAGCTCTTATACTTCCTCGCAGTTCTTC. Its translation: CASSSYTSSQFF.

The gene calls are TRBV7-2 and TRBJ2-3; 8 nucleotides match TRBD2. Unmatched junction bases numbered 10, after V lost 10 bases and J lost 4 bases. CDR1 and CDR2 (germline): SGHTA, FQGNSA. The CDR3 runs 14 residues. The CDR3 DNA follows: TGTGCCACCTCCCGGGGGGGATTAGCAGATACGCAGTATTTT. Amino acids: CATSRGGLADTQYF. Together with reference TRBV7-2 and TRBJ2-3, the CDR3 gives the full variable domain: GAGVSQSPSNKVTEKGKDVELRCDPISGHTALYWYRQSLGQGLEFLIYFQGNSAPDKSGLPSDRFSAERTGGSVSTLTIQRTQQEDSAVYLCATSRGGLADTQYFGPGTRLTVL.

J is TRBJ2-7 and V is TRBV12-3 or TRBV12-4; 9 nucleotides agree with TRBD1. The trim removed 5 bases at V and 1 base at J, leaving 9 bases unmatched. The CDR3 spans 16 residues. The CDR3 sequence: CASSHLTGGNSYEQYF. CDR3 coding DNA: TGTGCCAGCAGTCACCTCACAGGGGGCAATTCCTACGAGCAGTACTTC.

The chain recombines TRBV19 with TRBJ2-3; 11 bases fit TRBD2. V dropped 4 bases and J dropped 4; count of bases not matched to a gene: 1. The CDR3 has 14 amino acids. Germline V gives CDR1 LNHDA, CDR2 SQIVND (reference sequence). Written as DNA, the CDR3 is TGTGCCAGTAGTAGGGGACTAGCGGCAGATACGCAGTATTTT. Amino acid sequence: CASSRGLAADTQYF.

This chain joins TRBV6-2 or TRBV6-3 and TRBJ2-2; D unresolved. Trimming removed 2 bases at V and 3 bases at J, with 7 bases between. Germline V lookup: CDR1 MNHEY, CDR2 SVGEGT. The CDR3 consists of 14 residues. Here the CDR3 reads CASSYRSYTGELFF. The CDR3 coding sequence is TGTGCCAGCAGTTACAGGAGTTACACCGGGGAGCTGTTTTTT.

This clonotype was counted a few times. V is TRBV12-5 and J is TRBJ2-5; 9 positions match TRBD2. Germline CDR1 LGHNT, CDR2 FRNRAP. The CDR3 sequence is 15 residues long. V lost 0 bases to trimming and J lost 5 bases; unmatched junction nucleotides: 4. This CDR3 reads CASGLVLAGAETQYF. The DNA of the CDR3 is TGTGCTAGTGGTTTGGTATTAGCGGGAGCTGAGACCCAGTACTTC.

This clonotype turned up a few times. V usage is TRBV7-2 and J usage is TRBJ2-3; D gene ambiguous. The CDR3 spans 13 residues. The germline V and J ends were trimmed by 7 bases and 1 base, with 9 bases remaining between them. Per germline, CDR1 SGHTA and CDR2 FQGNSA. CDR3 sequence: CASTPKGTDTQYF. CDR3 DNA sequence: TGTGCCAGCACCCCAAAGGGCACAGATACGCAGTATTTT.

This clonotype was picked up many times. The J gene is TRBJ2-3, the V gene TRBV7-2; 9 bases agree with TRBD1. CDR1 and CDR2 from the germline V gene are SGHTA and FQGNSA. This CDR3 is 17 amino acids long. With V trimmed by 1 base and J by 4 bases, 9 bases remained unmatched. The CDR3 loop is CASSLVSGTGFADTQYF. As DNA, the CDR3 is TGTGCCAGCAGCTTAGTTTCCGGGACAGGGTTTGCAGATACGCAGTATTTT.

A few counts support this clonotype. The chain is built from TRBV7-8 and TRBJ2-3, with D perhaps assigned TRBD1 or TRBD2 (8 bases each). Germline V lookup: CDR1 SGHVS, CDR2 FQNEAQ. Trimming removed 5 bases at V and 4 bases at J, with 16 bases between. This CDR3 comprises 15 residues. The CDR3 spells CASSQGAGGADTQYF. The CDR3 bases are TGTGCCAGCAGCCAGGGGGCGGGGGGCGCAGATACGCAGTATTTT.

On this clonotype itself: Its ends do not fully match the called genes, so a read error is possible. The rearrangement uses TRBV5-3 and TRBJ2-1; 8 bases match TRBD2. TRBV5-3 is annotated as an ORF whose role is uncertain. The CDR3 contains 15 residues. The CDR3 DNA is TGTGCCAGCAGCTTGGCGCGGGGGGAAGTCGGTGAGCAGTTCTTC. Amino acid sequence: CASSLARGEVGEQFF.

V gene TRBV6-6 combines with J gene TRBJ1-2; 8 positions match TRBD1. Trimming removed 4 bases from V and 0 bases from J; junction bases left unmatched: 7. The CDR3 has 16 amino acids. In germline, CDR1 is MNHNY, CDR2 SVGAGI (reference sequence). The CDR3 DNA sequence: TGTGCCAGCAGTTCCCCCGGGACAGGAACTAACTATGGCTACACCTTC. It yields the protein CASSSPGTGTNYGYTF.

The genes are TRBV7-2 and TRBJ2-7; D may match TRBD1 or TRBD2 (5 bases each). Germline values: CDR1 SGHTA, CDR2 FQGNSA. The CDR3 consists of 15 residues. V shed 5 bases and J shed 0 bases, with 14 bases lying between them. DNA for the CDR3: TGTGCCAGCAGCCGTACCGGGACCGACTCCTACGAGCAGTACTTC. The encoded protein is CASSRTGTDSYEQYF.

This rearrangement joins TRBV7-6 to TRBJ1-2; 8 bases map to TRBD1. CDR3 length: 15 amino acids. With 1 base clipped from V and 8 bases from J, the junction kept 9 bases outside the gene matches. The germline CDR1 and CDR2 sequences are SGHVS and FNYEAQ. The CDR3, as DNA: TGTGCCAGCAGCTTAGAATTGCGGACAGGGAGCGGCTACACCTTC. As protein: CASSLELRTGSGYTF.

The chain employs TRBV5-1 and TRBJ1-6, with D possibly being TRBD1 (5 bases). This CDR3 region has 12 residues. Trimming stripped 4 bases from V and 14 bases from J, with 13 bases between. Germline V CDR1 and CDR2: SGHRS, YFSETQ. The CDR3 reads CASSPDTSSLHF. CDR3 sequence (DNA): TGCGCCAGCAGCCCGGACACCAGTTCCCTCCACTTT.

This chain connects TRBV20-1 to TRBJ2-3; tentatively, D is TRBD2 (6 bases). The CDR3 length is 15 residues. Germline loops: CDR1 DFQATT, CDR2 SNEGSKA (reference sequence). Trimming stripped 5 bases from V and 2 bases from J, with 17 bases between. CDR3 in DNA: TGCAGTGCTCTAGAGCGGGTCCCCTACACAGATACGCAGTATTTT. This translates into CSALERVPYTDTQYF.